A single sample is the source of the 17 T cell receptor beta chains below, sequenced in a study of vaccination and CD4 T cells after COVID-19. These receptors' targets are unknown. Cultured CD4+ T cell DNA was sequenced using the Oncomine TCR Beta short-read assay. TCRdb re-derived calls from the PCR reads in MiXCR, one entry per CDR3 protein. The profile shows 8,500 to 10,000 distinct CDR3 sequences, approximately 62% of them singletons. As for treatment: approximately nine-day PBMC culture with coronavirus spike peptide pools or control peptides (ViraFEST assay). It was before the COVID-19 pandemic (2011-2018) that the unexposed donor's CD4+ T cells were collected. The sequenced sample consisted of CD4+ T cells from blood, cultured in vitro. The receptors were gathered from a human donor in good health.

This clonotype has a handful of counts. The genes are TRBV6-2 or TRBV6-3 and TRBJ1-2; 9 bases match TRBD1. The germline V gene has CDR1 MNHEY and CDR2 SVGEGT. The CDR3 is made up of 14 amino acids. CDR3 region: CASRGQGIMNGYTF. CDR3 nucleotides: TGTGCTTCGAGAGGACAGGGGATCATGAATGGCTACACCTTC.

This clonotype was detected only once. CDR3 sequence (DNA): TGCAGTGCTGCCCCCCCGGGACAGGGTTCAATAGCCAAAAACATTCAGTACTTC. Translation: CSAAPPGQGSIAKNIQYF. The chain has TRBV20-1 and TRBJ2-4; 9 positions agree with TRBD1. This CDR3 contains 18 residues. The trim removed 5 bases at V and 0 bases at J, leaving 14 bases unmatched. Per the germline V gene, CDR1 is DFQATT and CDR2 is SNEGSKA (reference sequence).

The chain couples TRBV5-6 to TRBJ1-1; D possibly corresponds to TRBD1 (5 bases). The CDR3 runs to 14 residues. The germline CDR1 and CDR2 sequences are SGHDT and YYEEEE. V was pared by 4 bases and J by 0 bases, with 10 bases between. CDR3 sequence: CASSPTGLNTEAFF. The CDR3 coding sequence is TGTGCCAGCAGCCCAACAGGCCTGAACACTGAAGCTTTCTTT.

The chain couples TRBV20-1 to TRBJ2-1, with 8 nucleotides matching TRBD2. Germline values: CDR1 DFQATT, CDR2 SNEGSKA (reference sequence). The CDR3 loop spans 14 amino acids. V shed 6 bases and J 7 bases; nucleotides not matched to a gene: 11. CDR3 in amino acids: CSAPREGLENEQFF. The CDR3 DNA follows: TGCAGTGCGCCACGGGAGGGGTTGGAAAATGAGCAGTTCTTC.

This clonotype has a handful of counts. The chain is built from TRBV11-2 and TRBJ2-4, with a possible D match to TRBD2 (7 bases). This CDR3 spans 15 amino acids. V lost 1 base and J 6 bases, leaving 13 bases between the germline ends. Germline V CDR1 and CDR2: SGHAT, FQNNGV. CDR3 sequence (DNA): TGTGCCAGCAGCTTAGGGCAGGGGAGGGGAAACATTCAGTACTTC. Encoded protein: CASSLGQGRGNIQYF.

This chain links TRBV6-2 or TRBV6-3 with TRBJ2-5; 8 positions match TRBD2. V lost 9 bases to trimming and J lost 5 bases; unmatched junction nucleotides: 5. Germline V gene data show CDR1 as MNHEY and CDR2 as SVGEGT. The CDR3 sequence is 12 residues long. The CDR3 nucleotides read TGTGCCAGGGTTTCGGGGGGGGAGACCCAGTACTTC. The encoded protein is CARVSGGETQYF.

The rearrangement uses TRBV6-2 or TRBV6-3 and TRBJ1-5; D is uncertain. V dropped 7 bases and J dropped 0 bases, with 10 bases sitting between them. The CDR3 extends over 14 amino acids. CDR1 MNHEY and CDR2 SVGEGT come from the germline V gene. The CDR3 region is CASIEGGSNQPQHF. DNA of the CDR3: TGTGCCAGCATTGAGGGTGGTAGCAATCAGCCCCAGCATTTT.

This clonotype was observed a few times. The V gene is TRBV6-2 or TRBV6-3, the J gene TRBJ2-1, with unresolved D. Germline values: CDR1 MNHEY, CDR2 SVGEGT. Trimming shortened V by 5 bases and J by 10 bases, and 12 bases separated the two germline ends. The CDR3 loop spans 12 amino acids. DNA for the CDR3: TGTGCCAGCAGTAAGGGATTTTACGAGCAGTTCTTC. Translating gives CASSKGFYEQFF.

V usage is TRBV6-1 and J usage is TRBJ2-7; 8 nucleotides line up with TRBD1. Looked up from germline, CDR1 is MNHNS and CDR2 is SASEGT. V lost 8 bases, J lost 6 bases, and 9 bases stayed unmatched. The CDR3 length is 13 residues. The CDR3 DNA follows: TGTGCCAGCGGAGAGACAGGGGTGGGCGAGCAGTACTTC. Encoded protein: CASGETGVGEQYF.

DNA of the CDR3: TGCAGTGCTAGGAGTGGCAGTTCTAGGAACACTGAAGCTTTCTTT. Protein: CSARSGSSRNTEAFF. This sequence joins TRBV20-1 and TRBJ1-1; D unresolved. This CDR3 spans 15 amino acids. V lost 3 bases and J lost 1, with 15 bases in between. From germline, CDR1 is DFQATT and CDR2 SNEGSKA (reference sequence).

This chain links TRBV24-1 with TRBJ1-2; no clear D gene. V lost 4 bases and J lost 3, with 11 bases in between. CDR3 length equals 14 residues. Germline values: CDR1 KGHDR, CDR2 SFDVKD. Written as DNA, the CDR3 is TGTGCCACCAGTGAACCCGGACTGGACTATGGCTACACCTTC. Its protein product is CATSEPGLDYGYTF.

The chain couples TRBV20-1 to TRBJ2-3; 8 nucleotides align to TRBD2. The J segment lost 1 base and the V segment lost 4 bases, leaving 22 bases of the junction unmatched. The germline V gene has CDR1 DFQATT and CDR2 SNEGSKA (reference sequence). CDR3 length equals 20 residues. CDR3 amino acids: CSATRVGAGVTGTGTDTQYF. The CDR3 region has the DNA TGCAGTGCTACCCGGGTTGGAGCGGGAGTCACCGGTACAGGCACAGATACGCAGTATTTT.

This chain joins TRBV20-1 and TRBJ2-5; 7 bases map to TRBD1. Per the germline V gene, CDR1 is DFQATT and CDR2 is SNEGSKA (reference sequence). The CDR3 is made up of 12 amino acids. V shed 1 base, J shed 5 bases, and the junction held 1 base outside the gene matches. The CDR3 bases are TGCAGTGCTAGAGTGGGACAGGAGACCCAGTACTTC. Residues: CSARVGQETQYF.

This clonotype was detected only a few times. The V and J genes are TRBV2 and TRBJ2-5; D remains ambiguous. The CDR3 is made up of 11 amino acids. V shed 4 bases and J shed 5 bases, with 5 bases lying between them. In germline, CDR1 is SNHLY, CDR2 FYNNEI. CDR3 protein: CASSVSETQYF. The CDR3 DNA reads as TGTGCCAGCAGTGTGTCCGAGACCCAGTACTTC.

CDR3 loop: CASSLPGLKDDEQFF. The CDR3 DNA reads TGTGCCAGCAGCCTCCCGGGACTTAAAGACGATGAGCAGTTCTTC. J is TRBJ2-1 and V is TRBV7-2, with D possibly TRBD2 on 6 matching bases. The V and J ends lost 5 bases and 8 bases respectively, with 19 bases between them. The V gene's germline CDR1 is SGHTA and CDR2 FQGNSA. The length of the CDR3 is 15 residues.

The chain is built from TRBV20-1 and TRBJ2-3; TRBD2 matches 7 bases. The ends lost 3 bases at V and 1 base at J; junction bases unmatched: 4. CDR3 length: 14 residues. CDR1 and CDR2 (germline): DFQATT, SNEGSKA (reference sequence). The CDR3 region is CSARSGGGTDTQYF. CDR3 DNA: TGCAGTGCTAGGTCGGGGGGTGGCACAGATACGCAGTATTTT.

This rearrangement joins TRBV18 to TRBJ1-3; no reliable D call. Germline values: CDR1 KGHSH, CDR2 LQKENI. The germline V and J ends were trimmed by 5 bases and 1 base, with 9 bases remaining between them. The CDR3 spans 14 residues. The CDR3 spells CASSSGSSGNTIYF. The CDR3, as DNA: TGTGCCAGCTCATCAGGTAGTTCTGGAAACACCATATATTTT. Combining the CDR3 with reference TRBV18 and TRBJ1-3 gives the whole variable domain NAGVMQNPRHLVRRRGQEARLRCSPMKGHSHVYWYRQLPEEGLKFMVYLQKENIIDESGMPKERFSAEFPKEGPSILRIQQVVRGDSAAYFCASSSGSSGNTIYFGEGSWLTVV.